The 3 T cell receptor beta chains listed next were all sequenced from one sample in a study of cytomegalovirus exposure and HLA in healthy donors. The study ran its PCR with 60 Vbeta and 13 Jbeta primers. Method: immunoSEQ multiplex PCR; TCRdb's copy keeps in-frame clones and lacks some. The sample includes over 100,000 clones, approximately 81% seen only once; the top ten take 7.3%. The sequencing sample was made of PBMCs. These receptors were taken from a male donor in good health and CMV-seronegative.

The rearrangement links TRBV27 to TRBJ2-3; 9 bases are a match to TRBD2. Germline CDR1 MNHEY, CDR2 SMNVEV (reference sequence). J lost 0 bases, V lost 6 bases, and 4 bases had no gene match. The CDR3 loop spans 15 amino acids. CDR3 protein: CASRVLAGSTDTQYF. As DNA, the CDR3 is TGTGCCAGCAGAGTTCTAGCGGGAAGCACAGATACGCAGTATTTT.

This chain uses TRBV28 with TRBJ1-2, with 8 positions matching TRBD1. The J segment lost 2 bases and the V segment lost 8 bases, leaving 4 bases of the junction unmatched. There are 13 residues in the CDR3. The germline V gene has CDR1 MDHEN and CDR2 SYDVKM. The CDR3 is CASRTGINYGYTF. CDR3 nucleotides: TGTGCCAGCCGGACAGGGATCAACTATGGCTACACCTTC.

The J gene is TRBJ2-3, the V gene TRBV28; 9 nucleotides agree with TRBD2. The germline V gene encodes CDR1 MDHEN and CDR2 SYDVKM. The CDR3 extends over 16 amino acids. The trim removed 7 bases at V and 6 bases at J, leaving 14 bases unmatched. The CDR3 DNA follows: TGTGCCAGCACCTGGATAGCGGGAGCCTCTTGGGATACGCAGTATTTT. Protein product: CASTWIAGASWDTQYF.